This T cell receptor beta chain was sequenced for a study of CD8+ T cells in alopecia areata. About the research overall: The study gave treated patients oral tofacitinib at 5 to 10 mg twice daily. Whole-study results and caveats: Scalp lesions, especially in alopecia totalis/universalis, had higher clonality than normal scalp.

Noted treatment: oral pan-JAK inhibitor, 5-10 mg twice daily. To note about this clone: Its antigen is undetermined.

Trimming left V 3 bases short and J 12 bases short, with 14 bases between. Per the germline V gene, CDR1 is SNHLY and CDR2 is FYNNEI. This CDR3 has 12 amino acids. Sequencing templates came from extracted RNA that was reverse transcribed into cDNA. Generated by immunoSEQ multiplex PCR, the TCRdb table keeps only in-frame clones and is missing some. This table has about 150,000 clones, about two thirds appearing once. This specimen consisted of CD4+ T cells sorted from blood, obtained at week 4, from a patient treated with tofacitinib. The J gene is TRBJ2-5, the V gene TRBV2; D perhaps matches TRBD2 (7 bases). The clonotype was recovered from a human donor with alopecia areata. The CDR3 DNA reads TGTGCCAGCAGTGAGGAGGCGGGGGCTGAGTACTTC. Translating it yields CASSEEAGAEYF.